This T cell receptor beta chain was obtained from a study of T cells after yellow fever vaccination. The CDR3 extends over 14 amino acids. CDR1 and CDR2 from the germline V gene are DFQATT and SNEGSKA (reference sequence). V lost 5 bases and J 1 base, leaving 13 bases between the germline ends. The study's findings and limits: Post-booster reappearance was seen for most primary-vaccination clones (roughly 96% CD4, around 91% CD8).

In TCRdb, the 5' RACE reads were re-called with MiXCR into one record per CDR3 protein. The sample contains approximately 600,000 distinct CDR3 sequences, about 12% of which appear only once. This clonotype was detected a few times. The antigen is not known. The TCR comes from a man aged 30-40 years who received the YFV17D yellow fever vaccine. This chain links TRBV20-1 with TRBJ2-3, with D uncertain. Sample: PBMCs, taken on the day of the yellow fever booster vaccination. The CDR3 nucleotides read TGCAGTGCTCCCGACCAGTTCCGCACAGATACGCAGTATTTT. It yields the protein CSAPDQFRTDTQYF.